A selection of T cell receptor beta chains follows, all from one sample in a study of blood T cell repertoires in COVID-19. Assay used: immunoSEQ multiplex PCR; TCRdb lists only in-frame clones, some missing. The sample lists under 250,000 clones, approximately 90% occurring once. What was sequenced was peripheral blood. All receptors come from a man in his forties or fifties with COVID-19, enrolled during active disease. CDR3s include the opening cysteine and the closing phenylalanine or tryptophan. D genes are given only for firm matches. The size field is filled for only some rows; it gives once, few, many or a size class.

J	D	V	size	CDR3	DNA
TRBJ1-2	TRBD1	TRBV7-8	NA	CAIGTGIWPNYGYTF	TGTGCCATAGGGACAGGGATTTGGCCCAACTATGGCTACACCTTC
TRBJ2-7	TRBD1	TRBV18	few	CASSPFTSGTGQVYEQYF	TGTGCCAGCTCACCATTTACCTCCGGGACAGGGCAGGTTTACGAGCAGTACTTC
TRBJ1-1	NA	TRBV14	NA	CASSQDTGPPRNTEAFF	TGTGCCAGCAGCCAAGATACAGGGCCCCCGAGGAACACTGAAGCTTTCTTT
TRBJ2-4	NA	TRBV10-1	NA	CASSGRGIAKNIQYF	TGCGCCAGCAGTGGACGAGGAATAGCCAAAAACATTCAGTACTTC
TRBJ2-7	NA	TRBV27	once	CASSLKGQIYEQYF	TGTGCCAGCAGTTTAAAGGGACAAATCTACGAGCAGTACTTC
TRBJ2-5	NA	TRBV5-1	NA	CASSLGGLGETQYF	TGCGCCAGCAGCTTGGGGGGGCTAGGAGAGACCCAGTACTTC
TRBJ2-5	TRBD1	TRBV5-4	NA	CASSILRQGGETQYF	TGTGCCAGCAGCATACTAAGACAGGGTGGTGAGACCCAGTACTTC
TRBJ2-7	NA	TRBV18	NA	CASSPPGLEGHEQYF	TGTGCCAGCTCACCACCCGGGTTGGAGGGCCACGAGCAGTACTTC
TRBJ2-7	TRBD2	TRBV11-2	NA	CASSLAGLAGHYEQYF	TGTGCCAGCAGCTTGGCGGGACTAGCGGGACACTACGAGCAGTACTTC
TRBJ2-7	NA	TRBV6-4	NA	CASSVQGGGEQYF	TGTGCCAGCAGTGTCCAGGGAGGCGGGGAGCAGTACTTC
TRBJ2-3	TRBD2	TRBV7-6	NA	CASSLAGGADTQYF	TGTGCCAGCAGCTTAGCGGGAGGGGCAGATACGCAGTATTTT
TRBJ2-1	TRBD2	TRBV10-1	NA	CASSESRASGRNEQFF	TGCGCCAGCAGTGAGTCTCGGGCTAGCGGGAGGAATGAGCAGTTCTTC
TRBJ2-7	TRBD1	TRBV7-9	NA	CASSLVGTAYEQYF	TGTGCCAGCAGCTTAGTCGGGACAGCCTACGAGCAGTACTTC
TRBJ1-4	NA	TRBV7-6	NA	CASSFDVGLSTNEKLFF	TGTGCCAGCAGCTTCGACGTGGGCCTCTCAACTAATGAAAAACTGTTTTTT
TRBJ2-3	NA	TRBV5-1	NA	CASSPQGFGGTDTQYF	TGCGCCAGCAGCCCCCAGGGGTTTGGAGGTACAGATACGCAGTATTTT
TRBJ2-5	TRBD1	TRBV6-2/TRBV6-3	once	CASSKTGGWETQYF	TGTGCCAGCAGCAAGACAGGGGGCTGGGAGACCCAGTACTTC
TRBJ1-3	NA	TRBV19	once	CASSIADYGNTIYF	TGTGCCAGTAGTATAGCAGATTACGGAAACACCATATATTTT
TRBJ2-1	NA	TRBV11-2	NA	CASSLTPGLRNEQFF	TGTGCCAGCAGCCTCACCCCGGGACTCCGGAATGAGCAGTTCTTC
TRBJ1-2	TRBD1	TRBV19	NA	CASRLLQGELGGYTF	TGTGCCAGTAGACTACTACAGGGGGAATTGGGTGGCTACACCTTC
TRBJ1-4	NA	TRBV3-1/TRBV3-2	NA	CASSPPGGRGEKLFF	TGTGCCAGCAGCCCCCCGGGGGGGAGGGGTGAAAAACTGTTTTTT
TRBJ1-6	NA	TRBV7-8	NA	CASSLAQGNSPLHF	TGTGCCAGCAGCTTAGCGCAGGGGAATTCACCCCTCCACTTT
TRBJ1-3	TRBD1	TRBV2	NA	CASSAGQGSGNTIYF	TGTGCCAGCAGCGCCGGACAGGGAAGTGGAAACACCATATATTTT
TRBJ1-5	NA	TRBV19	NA	CASQIPSGGGPQHF	TGTGCCAGTCAAATACCCTCCGGGGGTGGGCCCCAGCATTTT
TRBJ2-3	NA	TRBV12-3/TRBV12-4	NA	CASIAISTDTQYF	TGTGCCAGCATAGCCATAAGCACAGATACGCAGTATTTT
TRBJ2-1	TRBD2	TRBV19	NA	CASSPRTSGGPQFF	TGTGCCAGTAGTCCGAGGACTAGCGGGGGACCTCAGTTCTTC
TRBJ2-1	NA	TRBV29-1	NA	CSVDRRVAEQFF	TGCAGCGTTGATCGGCGGGTCGCTGAGCAGTTCTTC
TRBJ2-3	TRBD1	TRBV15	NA	CATSRDGTGGLSDTQYF	TGTGCCACCAGCAGAGATGGGACAGGGGGCCTGTCAGATACGCAGTATTTT
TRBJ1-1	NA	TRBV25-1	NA	CASSDSVYRSNTEAFF	TGTGCCAGCAGTGACAGCGTCTACAGGTCGAACACTGAAGCTTTCTTT
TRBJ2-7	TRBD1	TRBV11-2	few	CASSPIQGVPYEQYF	TGTGCCAGCAGCCCTATTCAGGGGGTACCCTACGAGCAGTACTTC
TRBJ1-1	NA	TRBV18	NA	CASSPSTANTEAFF	TGTGCCAGCTCACCGTCGACAGCCAACACTGAAGCTTTCTTT
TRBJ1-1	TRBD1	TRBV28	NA	CASSQPGQGGRTTEAFF	TGTGCCAGCAGTCAACCGGGACAGGGTGGTCGGACAACTGAAGCTTTCTTT
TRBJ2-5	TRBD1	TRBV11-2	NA	CASSGQGEVGTQYF	TGTGCCAGCAGCGGACAGGGGGAGGTGGGGACCCAGTACTTC
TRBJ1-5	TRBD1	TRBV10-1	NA	CASTGTGSGNQPQHF	TGCGCCAGCACCGGGACAGGGTCAGGCAATCAGCCCCAGCATTTT
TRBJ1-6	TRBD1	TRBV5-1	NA	CASSSSTGVSPLHF	TGCGCCAGCAGCTCGTCAACAGGGGTATCACCCCTCCACTTT
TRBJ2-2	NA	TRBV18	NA	CASRATGLAGELFF	TGTGCCAGCAGAGCTACAGGGTTAGCCGGGGAGCTGTTTTTT
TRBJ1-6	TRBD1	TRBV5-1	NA	CASSLTGDVADSPLHF	TGCGCCAGCAGCTTGACAGGGGACGTAGCTGATTCACCCCTCCACTTT
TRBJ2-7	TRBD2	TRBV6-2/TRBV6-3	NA	CASSSSGRNLYEQYF	TGTGCCAGCAGCTCTAGCGGGAGGAACCTCTACGAGCAGTACTTC
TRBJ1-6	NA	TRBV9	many	CASSPAGAYNSPLHF	TGTGCCAGCAGCCCCGCGGGCGCCTATAATTCACCCCTCCACTTT
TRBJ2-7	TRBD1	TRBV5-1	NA	CASSPPGTGVPYEQYF	TGCGCCAGCAGCCCCCCCGGGACAGGGGTTCCCTACGAGCAGTACTTC
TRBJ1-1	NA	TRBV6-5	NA	CASTSGREAFF	TGTGCCAGCACCTCCGGGAGAGAAGCTTTCTTT
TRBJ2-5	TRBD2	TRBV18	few	CASSPELAGVIETQYF	TGTGCCAGCTCACCGGAGCTAGCGGGGGTGATAGAGACCCAGTACTTC
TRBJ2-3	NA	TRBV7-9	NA	CASSLGTDTDTQYF	TGTGCCAGCAGCTTAGGGACAGACACAGATACGCAGTATTTT
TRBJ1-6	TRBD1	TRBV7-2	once	CASSPDRGGSPLHF	TGTGCCAGCAGCCCGGACAGGGGCGGGTCACCCCTCCACTTT
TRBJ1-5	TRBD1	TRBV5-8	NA	CASSFGTGGFQPQHF	TGTGCCAGCAGCTTTGGCACAGGGGGCTTTCAGCCCCAGCATTTT
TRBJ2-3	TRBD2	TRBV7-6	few	CASSLSSGRVGTDTQYF	TGTGCCAGCAGCTTATCGAGCGGGAGGGTGGGCACAGATACGCAGTATTTT
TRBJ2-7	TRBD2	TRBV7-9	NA	CASSLGASGRVRSYEQYF	TGTGCCAGCAGCTTAGGGGCTAGCGGGAGAGTGAGGAGCTACGAGCAGTACTTC
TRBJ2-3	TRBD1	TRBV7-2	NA	CASSLARSAGGEDTQYF	TGTGCCAGCAGCTTAGCGAGGTCGGCAGGGGGCGAAGATACGCAGTATTTT
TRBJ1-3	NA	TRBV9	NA	CASSASGFGNTIYF	TGTGCCAGCAGCGCGTCGGGTTTTGGAAACACCATATATTTT
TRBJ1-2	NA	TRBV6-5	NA	CASRAGQSSNYGYTF	TGTGCCAGCAGAGCGGGACAAAGCTCTAACTATGGCTACACCTTC
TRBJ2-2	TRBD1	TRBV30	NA	CAWTQDRGLTGELFF	TGTGCCTGGACCCAAGACAGGGGGTTGACCGGGGAGCTGTTTTTT
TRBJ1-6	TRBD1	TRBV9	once	CASSRQGVDNSPLHF	TGTGCCAGCAGCCGGCAGGGGGTAGATAATTCACCCCTCCACTTT
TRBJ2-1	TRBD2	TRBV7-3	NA	CASSLIPGLAAYNEQFF	TGTGCCAGCAGCTTAATCCCGGGACTAGCGGCGTACAATGAGCAGTTCTTC
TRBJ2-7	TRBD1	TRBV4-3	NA	CASSQGTGQGAYEQYF	TGCGCCAGCAGCCAAGGAACGGGACAGGGGGCCTACGAGCAGTACTTC
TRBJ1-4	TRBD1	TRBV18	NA	CASSYRGGDEKLFF	TGTGCCAGCTCATACAGGGGGGGAGATGAAAAACTGTTTTTT
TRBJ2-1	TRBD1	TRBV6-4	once	CATSPGTGFGFEQFF	TGTGCCACCAGTCCCGGGACAGGGTTCGGCTTTGAGCAGTTCTTC
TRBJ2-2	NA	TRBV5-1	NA	CASSLNAGGTGELFF	TGCGCCAGCAGTTTAAACGCCGGGGGCACCGGGGAGCTGTTTTTT
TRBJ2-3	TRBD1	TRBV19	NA	CASSMKRQGNTDTQYF	TGTGCCAGTAGTATGAAACGACAGGGTAACACAGATACGCAGTATTTT